This entry lists 8 T cell receptor beta chains sequenced from one sample in a study of blood T cell repertoires in COVID-19. Produced via immunoSEQ multiplex PCR; TCRdb's table is partial and in-frame only. The sample lists nearly 350,000 clones; more than 75% were seen once. The sequenced sample consisted of peripheral blood. The receptors were gathered from a woman aged 45-65 years with COVID-19, enrolled during active disease.

The chain is built from TRBV27 and TRBJ2-7; D is possibly TRBD1 (5 bases). V was clipped by 4 bases and J by 6 bases, with 16 bases between them. CDR3 length: 14 residues. Germline V lookup: CDR1 MNHEY, CDR2 SMNVEV (reference sequence). CDR3 sequence: CASSSPPRQIEQYF. The CDR3 DNA sequence: TGTGCCAGCAGTTCCCCCCCGCGACAGATCGAGCAGTACTTC.

The J gene is TRBJ2-1, the V gene TRBV4-1; TRBD2 agrees at 12 bases. The CDR3 sequence is 19 residues long. Germline trimming cut 0 bases from V and 4 bases from J; bases unmatched to any gene: 10. The germline CDR1 and CDR2 sequences are MGHRA and YSYEKL. This CDR3 reads CASSQERVFGLAGYNEQFF. The CDR3 DNA reads TGCGCCAGCAGCCAAGAAAGGGTTTTTGGACTAGCGGGATACAATGAGCAGTTCTTC.

V and J are TRBV12-5 and TRBJ1-5, with unresolved D. The CDR3 contains 11 residues. Germline CDR1 and CDR2: LGHNT and FRNRAP. V was shortened by 5 bases and J by 7 bases, with 6 bases between the two germline ends. The DNA of the CDR3 is TGTGCTAGTGGTCGACTACAGCCCCAGCATTTT. Protein product: CASGRLQPQHF.

The chain joins TRBV25-1 to TRBJ1-5; D is unclear. The CDR3 length is 15 residues. Per germline, CDR1 MGHDK and CDR2 SYGVNS. Trimming took off 8 bases at V and 0 bases at J, with 14 bases between the two ends. CDR3 coding DNA: TGTGCCAGCGGGGAAGAGGGCTATAGCAATCAGCCCCAGCATTTT. This gives the protein CASGEEGYSNQPQHF.

In nucleotides, the CDR3 is TGTGCCACCTCCAGGGGGCTAGGGGAGACCCAGTACTTC. As protein: CATSRGLGETQYF. The chain recombines TRBV15 with TRBJ2-5; 8 nucleotides align to TRBD1. Germline V gene lookup returns CDR1 LNHNV and CDR2 YYDKDF (reference sequence). There are 13 residues in the CDR3. Losses at the gene ends were 8 bases for V and 5 bases for J; bases not matched to a gene: 7.

V and J are TRBV3-1 (or the pseudogene TRBV3-2) and TRBJ2-5; D not certain. The V end was cut by 5 bases, the J end by 1 base, with 8 bases between. The germline V gene encodes CDR1 LGHDT and CDR2 YNNKEL (reference sequence). This CDR3 region has 13 residues. The CDR3 nucleotides read TGTGCCAGCAGCGCTTATAGCCAAGAGACCCAGTACTTC. This codes for CASSAYSQETQYF.

The chain employs TRBV6-5 and TRBJ2-2; 12 bases are shared with TRBD2. Germline-derived CDR1 and CDR2 are MNHEY and SVGAGI. This CDR3 is built from 16 residues. After removal of 2 bases from V and 9 bases from J, the junction contained 7 bases not matched to a gene. CDR3 bases: TGTGCCAGCAGTTACGCTGCGACTAGCGGGAGCCGGGAGCTGTTTTTT. Protein sequence: CASSYAATSGSRELFF.

This sequence joins TRBV30 and TRBJ2-1; possibly TRBD1 for D (6 bases). Trimming cost V 3 bases and J 9 bases, with 24 bases left between them. The CDR3 has 16 amino acids. Germline V CDR1 and CDR2: GTSNPN, SVGIG (reference sequence). Here the CDR3 DNA reads TGTGCCTGGAGCCGACGGCGGACAGTGCTGTCGGGTGAGCAGTTCTTC. It specifies CAWSRRRTVLSGEQFF.